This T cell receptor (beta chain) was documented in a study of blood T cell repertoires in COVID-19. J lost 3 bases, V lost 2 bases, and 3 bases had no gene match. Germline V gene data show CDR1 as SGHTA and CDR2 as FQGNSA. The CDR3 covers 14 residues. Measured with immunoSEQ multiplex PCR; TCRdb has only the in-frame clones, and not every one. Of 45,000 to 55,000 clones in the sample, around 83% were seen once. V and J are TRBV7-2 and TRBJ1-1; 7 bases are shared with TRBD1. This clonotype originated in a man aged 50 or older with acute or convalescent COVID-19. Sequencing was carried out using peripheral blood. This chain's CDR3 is CASSLPGGDTEAFF. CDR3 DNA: TGTGCCAGCAGCTTACCAGGGGGAGACACTGAAGCTTTCTTT.